This T cell receptor beta chain was profiled in a study of T cells in Graves' hyperthyroidism and ophthalmopathy. RNA transcripts gave rise to amplified TCR beta CDR3 regions. Primed by the HTBI set, a first-round RT-PCR was run on the TCR CDR3. TCRdb reanalysed the multiplex PCR reads using MiXCR and keeps one entry per CDR3 protein. In the table there are around 570,000 distinct CDR3 sequences, about 20% of which are singletons. There are many counts of this clonotype. Antigen unknown. Ophthalmopathy patients all had a Clinical Activity Score of at least 3, a NOSPECS grade of at least 4 and disease under 3 months old. On the basis of clinical symptoms, serum thyroxine and TRAb, thyroid ultrasound and orbital computed tomography, diagnoses were made. The CDR3 spans 17 residues. V lost 3 bases to trimming and J lost 5 bases, with 22 bases between them. The germline V gene has CDR1 SNHLY and CDR2 FYNNEI.

General study results and limits: It was a median approximately 6.9 months before onset that the model predicted ophthalmopathy.

The receptor's source is a man in his forties or fifties with Graves' ophthalmopathy. What was sequenced was blood. This rearrangement joins TRBV2 to TRBJ2-5, with D tentatively TRBD1 or TRBD2 (5 bases each). CDR3: CASSEGHAGTSWETQYF. DNA for the CDR3: TGTGCCAGCAGTGAGGGGCACGCCGGGACGTCGTGGGAGACCCAGTACTTC. Filled out from reference TRBV2 and TRBJ2-5, the complete variable domain reads EPEVTQTPSHQVTQMGQEVILRCVPISNHLYFYWYRQILGQKVEFLVSFYNNEISEKSEIFDDQFSVERPDGSNFTLKIRSTKLEDSAMYFCASSEGHAGTSWETQYFGPGTRLLVL.